This record looks at one TCR beta chain sequence and its context. Germline loops: CDR1 SGHRS, CDR2 YFSETQ. The CDR3 has 16 amino acids. V shed 0 bases, J shed 4 bases, and the junction held 7 bases outside the gene matches. Clinical history as reported by participants underpinned cohort assignment. Symptom resolution, clearance, or two negative PCRs marked the recovered donors of Cohort 3. As processed by the authors: Quantification of nucleated cells was approximated via reference gene primer amplification. Produced via immunoSEQ multiplex PCR; TCRdb's table is partial and in-frame only. D and trimming were read from the DNA, whereas the V and J calls and clone size are those reported in that table. The repertoire holds some 220,000 clones, with about 87% as singletons. This record comes from a study of blood T cell repertoires in COVID-19. Study overall: T cells, B-cell-depleted T cells, or PBMCs provided the cDNA or gDNA that served as material.

This chain uses TRBV5-1 with TRBJ1-5, with TRBD1 matching over 7 bases. The sample consisted of PBMCs or T cells enriched from blood (not recorded which). This TCR was recovered from a woman between 25 and 40 years old who had recovered from COVID-19. The CDR3 region has the DNA TGCGCCAGCAGCTTGGTTGGGGGACAGTGGAATCAGCCCCAGCATTTT. This sequence encodes CASSLVGGQWNQPQHF.